The rows below give T cell receptor beta chains drawn from one sample of a study of blood T cell repertoires in COVID-19. The assay was immunoSEQ multiplex PCR, and TCRdb's table has in-frame clones only and misses some. The table has 65,000 to 80,000 clones, almost 85% seen once. Input material: peripheral blood. The source is a human donor in a cohort sampled during active COVID-19. The CDR3 runs from the conserved cysteine through the conserved F or W. Each record gives: V gene, J gene, CDR3 protein.

TRBV15,TRBJ2-7,CATSGTGGSDEQYF
TRBV7-9,TRBJ2-1,CASSLGLAGGPDEQFF
TRBV7-2,TRBJ2-7,CASSLEWGQQYF
TRBV20-1,TRBJ2-3,CSASLGGSQYF
TRBV27,TRBJ1-1,CASKPDRFNTEAFF
TRBV18,TRBJ1-1,CASSPPNRGPNTEAFF
TRBV3-1/TRBV3-2,TRBJ2-7,CASSLGQSSYEQYF
TRBV7-6,TRBJ2-7,CASSLDRIDRGLSYEQYF
TRBV18,TRBJ2-2,CASSPTSGGRANTGELFF
TRBV7-2,TRBJ2-7,CASSLAAGGGNEQYF
TRBV11-2,TRBJ2-1,CASSYPGTGGPYNEQFF
TRBV6-7,TRBJ2-7,CASSYSIRSGEQYF
TRBV30,TRBJ1-1,CACLDRGDTEAFF
TRBV2,TRBJ2-2,CASSETGRGTGELFF
TRBV10-2,TRBJ1-2,CASSGPGDEGYTF
TRBV19,TRBJ1-2,CASSIQRTGVYGYTF
TRBV29-1,TRBJ2-3,CSVEAGVDTQYF
TRBV6-4,TRBJ2-5,CASSVERGETQYF
TRBV5-1,TRBJ1-4,CASSLGPTGTVNEKLFF
TRBV7-9,TRBJ2-3,CASSQSTDTQYF
TRBV27,TRBJ2-7,CASRPGLNLEQYF
TRBV5-6,TRBJ1-2,CASSLVAGGAGYYGYTF
TRBV18,TRBJ2-7,CASSPTVVHEQYF
TRBV10-3,TRBJ2-5,CAISIAGGQETQYF
TRBV2,TRBJ2-5,CASSLLAGGETQYF
TRBV9,TRBJ2-3,CASSRSGGGDTQYF
TRBV4-1,TRBJ2-5,CASSQESEETQYF